The 25 T cell receptor beta chains listed next were all sequenced from one sample in a study of human T cells and chemical hapten exposure. Time point denoted: pre-sensitization, week 0. Described treatment: therapeutic diphenylcyclopropenone sensitization with weekly scalp DPC. TCRdb ran MiXCR on the RACE reads and lists one entry per CDR3 protein. The sample yields a few hundred thousand distinct CDR3 sequences, 5% to 6.5% seen once. The specimen was whole blood, collected in connection with sensitization to the hapten diphenylcyclopropenone (DPC). The receptors here all came from a young woman with alopecia areata. Some clones in this sample may be carry-over from other donors' samples.

This clonotype has at least ten counts. This rearrangement joins TRBV10-3 to TRBJ1-1; possibly TRBD1 for D (5 bases). The CDR3 runs 15 residues. Germline V gene data show CDR1 as ENHRY and CDR2 as SYGVKD. The V and J ends lost 6 bases and 5 bases respectively, with 19 bases between them. In DNA form, the CDR3 reads TGTGCCATCAGCCAGTGGCGCGAGTGGGGGACTGAAGCTTTCTTT. It yields the protein CAISQWREWGTEAFF.

V and J are TRBV6-2 or TRBV6-3 and TRBJ2-3, with 7 bases matching TRBD2. J lost 4 bases, V lost 5 bases, and 9 bases had no gene match. The CDR3 consists of 15 residues. Looked up from germline, CDR1 is MNHEY and CDR2 is SVGEGT. The CDR3 spells CASSSGGGLADTQYF. The CDR3 DNA reads TGTGCCAGCAGTAGTGGCGGGGGACTCGCAGATACGCAGTATTTT.

Ten or more counts support this clonotype. The chain couples TRBV12-2 to TRBJ1-5. TRBV12-2 has pseudogene status. The CDR3 extends over 20 amino acids. CDR3 residues: CASRLKSRDDRFYSNQPQHF. Here the CDR3 DNA reads TGTGCAAGTCGGCTTAAGTCCCGGGACGATCGTTTTTATAGCAATCAGCCCCAGCATTTT.

This clonotype was recorded many times. V is TRBV27 and J is TRBJ2-3; 8 bases fit TRBD1. CDR3 size: 16 residues. The ends lost 5 bases at V and 2 bases at J; junction bases unmatched: 9. Germline V lookup: CDR1 MNHEY, CDR2 SMNVEV (reference sequence). CDR3 sequence: CASSPQGAAYTDTQYF. The CDR3 nucleotides are TGTGCCAGCAGTCCTCAGGGGGCGGCCTACACAGATACGCAGTATTTT.

CDR3 region: CASSPTSLNYGYTF. CDR3 sequence (DNA): TGCGCCAGCAGCCCGACGAGCCTGAACTATGGCTACACCTTC. The chain joins TRBV5-1 to TRBJ1-2; no clear D. CDR1 is SGHRS and CDR2 is YFSETQ in the germline V gene. CDR3 length: 14 residues. V was pared by 4 bases and J by 2 bases, with 12 bases between.

This clonotype was observed many times. This chain uses TRBV7-2 with TRBJ1-6; the D gene is possibly TRBD1 (6 bases). The CDR3 has 14 residues. Germline lookup yields CDR1 SGHTA and CDR2 FQGNSA. With 3 bases removed from V and 4 bases from J, the gap between germline ends came to 7 bases. Here the CDR3 DNA reads TGTGCCAGCAGCTTGACAGGATATAATTCACCCCTCCACTTT. Translation: CASSLTGYNSPLHF. The entire variable domain, with the rest obtained from reference TRBV7-2 and TRBJ1-6, is as follows: GAGVSQSPSNKVTEKGKDVELRCDPISGHTALYWYRQSLGQGLEFLIYFQGNSAPDKSGLPSDRFSAERTGGSVSTLTIQRTQQEDSAVYLCASSLTGYNSPLHFGNGTRLTVT.

CDR3 DNA sequence: TGTGCCAGCAGATCTTCGGGGCCACGGTCCGAGCAGTACTTC. Its translation is CASRSSGPRSEQYF. V gene TRBV12-3 or TRBV12-4 combines with J gene TRBJ2-7; D tentatively fits TRBD1 or TRBD2 (5 bases each). Trimming cost V 6 bases and J 6 bases, with 18 bases left between them. The CDR3 consists of 14 residues.

At least ten counts were recorded for this clonotype. The chain carries TRBV18 and TRBJ1-5, with D uncertain. The CDR3 length is 14 residues. V shed 0 bases and J shed 4 bases, with 7 bases lying between them. CDR1 is KGHSH and CDR2 is LQKENI in the germline V gene. In nucleotides, the CDR3 is TGTGCCAGCTCACCACCGGATATAAATCAGCCCCAGCATTTT. It is translated as CASSPPDINQPQHF.

This clonotype was picked up many times. The CDR3 region is CSRKGAADTQYF. CDR3 DNA sequence: TGCAGTCGGAAGGGGGCGGCAGATACGCAGTATTTT. The J gene is TRBJ2-3, the V gene TRBV20-1; 7 nucleotides line up with TRBD1. The CDR3 is 12 residues long. The germline V gene has CDR1 DFQATT and CDR2 SNEGSKA (reference sequence). V lost 8 bases to trimming and J lost 4 bases; unmatched junction nucleotides: 6.

This clonotype was counted ten times or more. The gene calls are TRBV7-3 and TRBJ2-1; D not resolved. This CDR3 comprises 14 residues. Trimming took 0 bases from V and 7 from J, leaving 10 bases between them. Germline V gives CDR1 SGHTA, CDR2 FQGTGA. Here the CDR3 reads CASSLTDALNEQFF. The CDR3 DNA reads as TGTGCCAGCAGCTTAACTGATGCTTTAAATGAGCAGTTCTTC.

The V gene is TRBV3-1, the J gene TRBJ2-1, with D tentatively TRBD1 (6 bases). This CDR3 contains 16 residues. Germline V gives CDR1 LGHDT, CDR2 YNNKEL (reference sequence). The germline V and J ends were trimmed by 1 base and 1 base, with 11 bases remaining between them. As DNA, the CDR3 is TGTGCCAGCAGCCAAGGCCCGCAGGGGTCCTACAATGAGCAGTTCTTC. Amino acids: CASSQGPQGSYNEQFF.

The J gene is TRBJ1-4, the V gene TRBV12-3 or TRBV12-4; no reliable D call. Between the trimmed V and J ends, which lost 6 bases and 7 bases, there was a span of 15 bases. This CDR3 spans 14 amino acids. CDR3 sequence: CASRPAGGGEKLFF. Here the CDR3 DNA reads TGTGCCAGCAGGCCCGCTGGAGGAGGTGAAAAACTGTTTTTT.

This clonotype was counted ten times or more. The chain joins TRBV11-2 to TRBJ2-1; 9 bases agree with TRBD1. The CDR3 is 15 amino acids. CDR1 and CDR2 from the germline V gene are SGHAT and FQNNGV. After removal of 5 bases from V and 3 bases from J, the junction contained 5 bases not matched to a gene. This chain's CDR3 is CASSHPGQGYNEQFF. CDR3 DNA sequence: TGTGCCAGCAGCCATCCGGGACAGGGCTACAATGAGCAGTTCTTC.

This clonotype was detected a few times. The V and J genes are TRBV28 and TRBJ2-7; 8 bases are shared with TRBD2. The germline V gene has CDR1 MDHEN and CDR2 SYDVKM. CDR3 length equals 13 residues. The junction had 6 bases not matched to a gene; V was cut back by 5 bases and J by 6 bases. CDR3 sequence: CASSRGGRTEQYF. The CDR3 DNA reads as TGTGCCAGCAGTCGGGGGGGAAGGACCGAGCAGTACTTC. The full variable domain, completed using reference TRBV28 and TRBJ2-7, is DVKVTQSSRYLVKRTGEKVFLECVQDMDHENMFWYRQDPGLGLRLIYFSYDVKMKEKGDIPEGYSVSREKKERFSLILESASTNQTSMYLCASSRGGRTEQYFGPGTRLTVT.

V is TRBV28 and J is TRBJ2-2, with D maybe TRBD1 (6 bases). The CDR3 runs 18 residues. V was clipped by 6 bases and J by 1 base, with 21 bases between them. CDR1 and CDR2 from the germline V gene are MDHEN and SYDVKM. The CDR3 sequence: CASSTTLGQGQNTGELFF. The CDR3 DNA sequence: TGTGCCAGCAGCACTACCTTAGGGCAGGGGCAGAACACCGGGGAGCTGTTTTTT.

The chain carries TRBV2 and TRBJ2-7, with D perhaps matching TRBD1 (6 bases). The CDR3 covers 13 residues. Germline V gene data show CDR1 as SNHLY and CDR2 as FYNNEI. Trimming left V 10 bases short and J 0 bases short, with 13 bases between. CDR3 sequence reads: CATRTTGSYEQYF. CDR3 nucleotide sequence: TGTGCCACCCGGACGACAGGCTCCTACGAGCAGTACTTC.

This clonotype has ten or more counts. The rearrangement uses TRBV3-1 and TRBJ2-7; D gene uncertain. The V gene lost 7 bases and the J gene lost 9 bases, with 16 bases spanning the gap. CDR1 LGHDT and CDR2 YNNKEL come from the germline V gene (reference sequence). The CDR3 is 12 amino acids. CDR3 nucleotides: TGTGCCAGCACCCCGAATGGCGGAGTGCAGTACTTC. Translation: CASTPNGGVQYF.

This clonotype was counted ten times or more. V is TRBV7-8 and J is TRBJ1-5, with D possibly TRBD1 on 5 matching bases. Trimming took 2 bases from V and 6 from J, leaving 5 bases between them. The CDR3 has 12 amino acids. The germline CDR1 and CDR2 sequences are SGHVS and FQNEAQ. CDR3 sequence: CASSLTGQPQHF. The DNA of the CDR3 is TGTGCCAGCAGCTTAACAGGTCAGCCCCAGCATTTT.

This clonotype was seen at least ten times. This chain joins TRBV6-5 and TRBJ2-7; TRBD1 is a possible D gene (6 bases). The CDR3 is 11 amino acids. Trimming removed 9 bases at V and 7 bases at J, with 13 bases between. Germline V gene sequence: CDR1 MNHEY, CDR2 SVGAGI. For the CDR3, the DNA is TGTGCCAGTTCCGGGCAGGGGGAGCAGTACTTC. It specifies CASSGQGEQYF.

This clonotype was counted at least ten times. V usage is TRBV5-1 and J usage is TRBJ2-5, with TRBD2 identical over 12 bases. Losses at the gene ends were 4 bases for V and 1 base for J; bases not matched to a gene: 5. Germline CDR1 and CDR2: SGHRS and YFSETQ. The CDR3 has 16 amino acids. The CDR3 loop is CASSRTSGASQETQYF. The CDR3 DNA reads TGCGCCAGCAGCCGGACTAGCGGGGCCTCCCAAGAGACCCAGTACTTC.

This clonotype appeared many times. V usage is TRBV28 and J usage is TRBJ2-3; 10 bases map to TRBD2. This CDR3 has 15 amino acids. Germline V CDR1 and CDR2: MDHEN, SYDVKM. Trimming took 6 bases from V and 8 from J; bases not matched to a gene: 11. CDR3 in DNA: TGTGCCAGCAGGTCCCGGGGAGCGGGGGGGTTTACGCAGTATTTT. It codes for CASRSRGAGGFTQYF.

A few counts support this clonotype. The chain uses TRBV6-5 and TRBJ2-1; 7 bases are a match to TRBD1. Losses at the gene ends were 2 bases for V and 0 bases for J; bases not matched to a gene: 16. The CDR3 has 20 residues. The V gene's germline CDR1 is MNHEY and CDR2 SVGAGI. The CDR3, as DNA: TGTGCCAGCAGTTACATGGGTGGAAACCGACAGGGCCGCTCCTACAATGAGCAGTTCTTC. Its protein product is CASSYMGGNRQGRSYNEQFF.

This clonotype was found many times. This rearrangement joins TRBV6-6 to TRBJ1-1; D is unresolved. In germline, CDR1 is MNHNY, CDR2 SVGAGI (reference sequence). This CDR3 spans 15 amino acids. Trimming pared 5 bases from V and 4 bases from J, leaving 17 bases between. CDR3 nucleotide sequence: TGTGCCAGCAGTAAGGTAGACGAACAGCGCACTGAAGCTTTCTTT. Protein product: CASSKVDEQRTEAFF.

This clonotype appeared many times. The chain couples TRBV14 to TRBJ2-3; the match to TRBD2 covers 11 bases. Germline V gene lookup returns CDR1 SGHDN and CDR2 FVKESK. The CDR3 is 15 residues long. Trimming removed 6 bases from V and 1 base from J; junction bases left unmatched: 3. The CDR3: CASSPTSGGTDTQYF. The CDR3, as DNA: TGTGCCAGCAGTCCGACTAGCGGGGGCACAGATACGCAGTATTTT. The whole variable domain, filled in from reference TRBV14 and TRBJ2-3, reads EAGVTQFPSHSVIEKGQTVTLRCDPISGHDNLYWYRRVMGKEIKFLLHFVKESKQDESGMPNNRFLAERTGGTYSTLKVQPAELEDSGVYFCASSPTSGGTDTQYFGPGTRLTVL.

This sequence joins TRBV5-1 and TRBJ2-5; 10 nucleotides agree with TRBD2. The V gene's germline CDR1 is SGHRS and CDR2 YFSETQ. The CDR3 is 14 amino acids. V was clipped by 5 bases and J by 2 bases; unmatched bases: 3. This CDR3 is CASSTSGDQETQYF. The CDR3 DNA reads TGCGCCAGCAGTACTAGCGGGGATCAAGAGACCCAGTACTTC.